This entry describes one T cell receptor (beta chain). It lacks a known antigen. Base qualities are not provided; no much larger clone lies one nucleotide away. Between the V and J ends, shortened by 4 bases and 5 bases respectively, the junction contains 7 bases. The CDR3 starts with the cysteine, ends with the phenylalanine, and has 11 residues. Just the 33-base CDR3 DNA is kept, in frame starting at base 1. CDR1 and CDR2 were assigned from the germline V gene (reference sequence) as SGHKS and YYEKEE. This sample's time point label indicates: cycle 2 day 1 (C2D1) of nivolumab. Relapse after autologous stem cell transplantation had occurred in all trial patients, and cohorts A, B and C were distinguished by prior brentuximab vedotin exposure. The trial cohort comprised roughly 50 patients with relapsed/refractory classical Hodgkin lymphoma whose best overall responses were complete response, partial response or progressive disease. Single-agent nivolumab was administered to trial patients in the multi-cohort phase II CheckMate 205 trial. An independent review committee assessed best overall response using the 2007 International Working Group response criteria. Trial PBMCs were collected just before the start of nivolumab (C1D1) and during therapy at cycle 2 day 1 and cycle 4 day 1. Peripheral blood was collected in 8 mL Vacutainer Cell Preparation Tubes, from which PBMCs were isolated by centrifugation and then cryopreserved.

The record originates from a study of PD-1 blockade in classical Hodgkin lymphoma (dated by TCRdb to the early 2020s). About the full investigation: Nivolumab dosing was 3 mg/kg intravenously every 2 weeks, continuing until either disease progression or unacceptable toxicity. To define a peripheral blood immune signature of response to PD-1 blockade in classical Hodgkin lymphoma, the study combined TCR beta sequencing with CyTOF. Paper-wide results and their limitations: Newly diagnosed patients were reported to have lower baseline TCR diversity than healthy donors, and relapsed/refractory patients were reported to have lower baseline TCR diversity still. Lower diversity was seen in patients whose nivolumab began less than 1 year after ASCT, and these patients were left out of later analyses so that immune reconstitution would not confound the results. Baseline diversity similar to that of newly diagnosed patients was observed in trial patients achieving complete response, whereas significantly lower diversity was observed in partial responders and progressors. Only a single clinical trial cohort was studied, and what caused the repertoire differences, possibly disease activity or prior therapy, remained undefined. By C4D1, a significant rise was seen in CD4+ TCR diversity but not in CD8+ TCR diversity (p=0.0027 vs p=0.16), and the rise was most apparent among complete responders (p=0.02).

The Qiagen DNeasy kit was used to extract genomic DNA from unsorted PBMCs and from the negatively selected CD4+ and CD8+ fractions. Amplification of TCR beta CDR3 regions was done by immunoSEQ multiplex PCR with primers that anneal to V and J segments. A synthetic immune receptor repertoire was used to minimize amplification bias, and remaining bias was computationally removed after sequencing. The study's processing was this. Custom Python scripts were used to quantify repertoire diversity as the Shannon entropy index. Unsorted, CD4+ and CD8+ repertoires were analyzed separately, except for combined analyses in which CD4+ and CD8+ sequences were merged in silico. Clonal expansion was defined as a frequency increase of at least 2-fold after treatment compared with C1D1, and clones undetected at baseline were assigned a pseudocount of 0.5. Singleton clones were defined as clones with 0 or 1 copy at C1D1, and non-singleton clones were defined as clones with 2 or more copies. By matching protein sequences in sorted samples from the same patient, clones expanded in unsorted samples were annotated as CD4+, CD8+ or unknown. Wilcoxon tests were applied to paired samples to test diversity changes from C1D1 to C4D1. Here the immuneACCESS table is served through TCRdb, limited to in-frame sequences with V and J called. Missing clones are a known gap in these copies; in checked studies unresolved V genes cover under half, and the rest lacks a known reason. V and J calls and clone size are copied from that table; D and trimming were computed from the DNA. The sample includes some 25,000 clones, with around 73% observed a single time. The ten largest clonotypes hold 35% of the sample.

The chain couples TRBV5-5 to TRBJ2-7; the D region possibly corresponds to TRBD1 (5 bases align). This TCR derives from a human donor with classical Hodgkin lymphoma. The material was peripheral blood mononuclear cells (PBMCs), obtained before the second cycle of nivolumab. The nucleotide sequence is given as TGTGCCAGCAGCCCAGGGAACGAGCAGTACTTC. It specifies CASSPGNEQYF.